This T cell receptor (beta chain) stems from a study of molecular identifiers for immune sequencing clone quantification. Study-level results: Barcodes shared by identical TCR molecules could lead to underestimated sizes of highly expanded clones. Effector cells kept over 98% of their molecules in clones above 20 RNA copies, while naive cells kept under 1% there.

The CDR3 runs 16 residues. Trimming took off 0 bases at V and 1 base at J, with 12 bases between the two ends. Germline CDR1 is SGDLS and CDR2 is YYNGEE. On this clonotype itself: Antigen specificity is unknown.

Previously published methods and listed TCR primers were used for the bulk TCR libraries. TCRdb fed the PCR reads into MiXCR, producing one record per CDR3 protein. Of just under 650,000 distinct CDR3 sequences in the sample, around 20% are singletons; the top ten hold 0.7% to 1%. The specimen was naive CD8+ T cells from blood, with Jurkat cell RNA spiked in. Subset indicated: FACS-sorted CD8+CD4-CCR7+CD45RA+ naive T cells. J is TRBJ2-3 and V is TRBV9; D might be TRBD2 (5 bases). The receptor was isolated from a human donor in good health. Some libraries in this study had Jurkat cell RNA spiked in. CDR3 sequence (DNA): TGTGCCAGCAGCGTAGGAACTAGTAGGGGCACAGATACGCAGTATTTT. This encodes CASSVGTSRGTDTQYF.